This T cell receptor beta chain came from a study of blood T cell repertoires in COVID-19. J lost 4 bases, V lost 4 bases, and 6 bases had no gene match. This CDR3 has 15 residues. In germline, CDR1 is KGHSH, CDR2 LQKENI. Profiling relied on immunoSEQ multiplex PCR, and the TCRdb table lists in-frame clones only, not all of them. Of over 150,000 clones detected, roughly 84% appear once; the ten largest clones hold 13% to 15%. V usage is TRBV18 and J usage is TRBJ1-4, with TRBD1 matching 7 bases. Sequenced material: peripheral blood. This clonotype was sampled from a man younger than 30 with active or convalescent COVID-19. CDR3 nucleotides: TGTGCCAGCTCACTACGGACAGGAGATAATGAAAAACTGTTTTTT. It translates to CASSLRTGDNEKLFF. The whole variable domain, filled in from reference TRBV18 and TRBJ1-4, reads NAGVMQNPRHLVRRRGQEARLRCSPMKGHSHVYWYRQLPEEGLKFMVYLQKENIIDESGMPKERFSAEFPKEGPSILRIQQVVRGDSAAYFCASSLRTGDNEKLFFGSGTQLSVL.